The T cell receptor (beta chain) described here comes from a study of T cell responses to AZD1222 COVID-19 vaccine. Here immunoSEQ multiplex PCR was the method, and the copy in TCRdb shows in-frame clones only, minus some. The data contain fewer than 90,000 clones, roughly 87% of them singletons. V was clipped by 6 bases and J by 10 bases, with 12 bases between them. The CDR3 consists of 11 residues. Germline lookup yields CDR1 MNHEY and CDR2 SVGAGI. The sequence derives from an adult in good health. This chain links TRBV6-5 with TRBJ1-2; the D is unclear. The sequencing used peripheral blood, collected on day 0 of AZD1222 vaccination. CDR3: CASRSLDSYTF. The CDR3 nucleotides read TGTGCCAGCAGATCCTTAGACTCCTACACCTTC.